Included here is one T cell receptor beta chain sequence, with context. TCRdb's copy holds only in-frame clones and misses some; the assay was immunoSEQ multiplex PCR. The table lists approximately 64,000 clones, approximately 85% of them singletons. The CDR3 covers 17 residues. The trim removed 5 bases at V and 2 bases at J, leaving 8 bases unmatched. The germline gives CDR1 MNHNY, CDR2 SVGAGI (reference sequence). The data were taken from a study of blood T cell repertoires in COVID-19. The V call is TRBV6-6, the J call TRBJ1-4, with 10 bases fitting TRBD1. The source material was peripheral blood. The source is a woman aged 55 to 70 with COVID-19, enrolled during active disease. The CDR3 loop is CASSRLGQGDTNEKLFF. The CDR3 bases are TGTGCCAGCAGTCGTCTCGGACAGGGGGATACTAATGAAAAACTGTTTTTT.